This is a list of T cell receptor beta chains from one sample in a study of cytomegalovirus exposure and HLA in healthy donors. Profiling relied on immunoSEQ multiplex PCR, and the TCRdb table lists in-frame clones only, not all of them. This sample yields about 130,000 clones, of which around four fifths are seen a single time; around 27% belongs to the top ten. Source material: PBMCs. The receptors were gathered from a man in his thirties or forties in good health and CMV-seropositive. The CDR3 runs from the conserved cysteine through the conserved F or W. Each record gives: clone size, V gene, J gene, D gene, CDR3 DNA, CDR3 protein. D genes are given only for firm matches. Part of the rows lack a size; the others show once, few, many or a class for expanded clones.

NA	TRBV5-1	TRBJ1-2	TRBD1	TGCGCCAGCAGCTTCGGGACAGGGGGGTATGGCTACACCTTC	CASSFGTGGYGYTF
NA	TRBV11-3	TRBJ2-3	NA	TGTGCCAGCAGCTTAACAGAGAGCACAGATACGCAGTATTTT	CASSLTESTDTQYF
NA	TRBV4-1	TRBJ2-5	NA	TGCGCCAGCAGCCAAGAAGCCAGCTCCGAGGAGTACTTC	CASSQEASSEEYF
NA	TRBV7-9	TRBJ1-1	NA	TGTGCCAGCAGCTTAGTAAACAGGGATGAAGCTTTCTTT	CASSLVNRDEAFF
NA	TRBV13	TRBJ2-3	TRBD2	TGTGCCAGCAGCTCCCCGGGAGGTGATACGCAGTATTTT	CASSSPGGDTQYF
NA	TRBV7-3	TRBJ2-3	NA	TGTGCCAGCAGCTTAGGGTTTCGGGGGGCCCCCAACACAGATACGCAGTATTTT	CASSLGFRGAPNTDTQYF
NA	TRBV11-2	TRBJ2-3	NA	TGTGCCAGCAGCAGGAAGAGGGCGCAAGATACGCAGTATTTT	CASSRKRAQDTQYF
NA	TRBV5-6	TRBJ1-1	NA	TGTGCCAGCAGCTTGAGCGGGTTGCCTGAAGCTTTCTTT	CASSLSGLPEAFF
NA	TRBV5-4	TRBJ2-3	TRBD1	TGTGCCACCAAAAAACAGGGGTCGGCCACAGATACGCAGTATTTT	CATKKQGSATDTQYF
NA	TRBV28	TRBJ2-3	TRBD2	TGTGCCAGCAGTCAGGCGGGAGAGCTACGAGATACGCAGTATTTT	CASSQAGELRDTQYF
once	TRBV5-1	TRBJ1-3	TRBD1	TGCGCCAGCAGCCCTGCGGGACAGAACTCTGGAAACACCATATATTTT	CASSPAGQNSGNTIYF
once	TRBV6-5	TRBJ2-3	TRBD2	TGTGCCAGCAGGCCGGCGGGGGGGAGAGATACGCAGTATTTT	CASRPAGGRDTQYF
once	TRBV18	TRBJ2-2	NA	TGTGCCAGCCCAAGACTCTGGACCGGGGAGCTGTTTTTT	CASPRLWTGELFF
NA	TRBV5-1	TRBJ1-1	NA	TGCGCCAGCAGCTTGGCCTTGACAACGAACACTGAAGCTTTCTTT	CASSLALTTNTEAFF
NA	TRBV5-5	TRBJ2-1	TRBD1	TGTGCCAGCAGCTTGGAAGGGGGCAAGGGAGCTGAGCAGTTCTTC	CASSLEGGKGAEQFF
NA	TRBV6-1	TRBJ2-5	NA	TGTGCCAGCAGTGAATTAGGGGGAGAGGGGACCCAGTACTTC	CASSELGGEGTQYF
NA	TRBV27	TRBJ2-7	TRBD1	TGTGCCAGTGGACAGGGCCTCCCCTACGAGCAGTACTTC	CASGQGLPYEQYF
NA	TRBV5-1	TRBJ2-7	NA	TGCGCCAGCAGCTTGGACCAGACTCTCTACGAGCAGTACTTC	CASSLDQTLYEQYF
NA	TRBV7-2	TRBJ1-2	NA	TGTGCCAGCAGCTTAGTAGCAGTGAATATGAATGGCTACACCTTC	CASSLVAVNMNGYTF
NA	TRBV5-4	TRBJ2-7	NA	TGTGCCACCGCGGAGGGGGGGTACGAGCAGTACTTC	CATAEGGYEQYF
NA	TRBV5-1	TRBJ2-5	NA	TGCGCCAGCAGCTTGGCCGGGTTTGGCCAAGAGACCCAGTACTTC	CASSLAGFGQETQYF
NA	TRBV7-9	TRBJ2-7	NA	TGTGCCAGCAGCTTAGGTCGCTGGGGCAGGAGATACGAGCAGTACTTC	CASSLGRWGRRYEQYF
once	TRBV13	TRBJ2-7	TRBD2	TGTGCCAGCAGCCCCAGGACTAGCGGCGGACCCTACGAGCAGTACTTC	CASSPRTSGGPYEQYF
once	TRBV2	TRBJ1-2	TRBD1	TGTGCCAGCAAGGAGACAGGGGGCTATGGCTACACCTTC	CASKETGGYGYTF
NA	TRBV29-1	TRBJ2-3	TRBD2	TGCAGCGGGCTACTAGCGGGAGGTTGGACAGATACGCAGTATTTT	CSGLLAGGWTDTQYF
NA	TRBV7-6	TRBJ2-3	NA	TGTGCCAGCAGCGGCGGACGGGACACAGATACGCAGTATTTT	CASSGGRDTDTQYF
NA	TRBV6-6	TRBJ2-7	NA	TGTGCCAGCAGTTACTCGCAGGGGCCCTACGAGCAGTACTTC	CASSYSQGPYEQYF
NA	TRBV7-9	TRBJ2-7	NA	TGTGCCAGCAGCCAACAGAACGGGGAAGAGCAGTACTTC	CASSQQNGEEQYF
NA	TRBV25-1	TRBJ2-7	NA	TGTGCCAGCAGTGAAAGGAGCTCCTACGAGCAGTACTTC	CASSERSSYEQYF
many	TRBV6-5	TRBJ1-5	TRBD1	TGTGCCAGCAGTCCGTCGACAGGGTTTCAGCCCCAGCATTTT	CASSPSTGFQPQHF
NA	TRBV9	TRBJ1-2	NA	TGTGCCAGCAGCGCGGACTCCCTGGCGGGCTACACCTTC	CASSADSLAGYTF
NA	TRBV6-1	TRBJ1-4	NA	TGTGCCAGCCTTAGGGGAGGGCCAAATGAAAAACTGTTTTTT	CASLRGGPNEKLFF
NA	TRBV6-1	TRBJ1-4	NA	TGTGCCAGTGGTCGACGGAGTTTGAATGAAAAACTGTTTTTT	CASGRRSLNEKLFF
few	TRBV4-3	TRBJ2-7	TRBD2	TGCGCCAGCAGCCAAGAAGCGGGGGGATTTCTACGAGGGCAGTACTTC	CASSQEAGGFLRGQYF
NA	TRBV4-3	TRBJ2-3	TRBD2	TGCGCCAGCAGCCAACTAGCGGGGGGGGATACGCAGTATTTT	CASSQLAGGDTQYF
few	TRBV2	TRBJ1-5	NA	TGTGCCAGCAGTGAAGGACAGGTTGGTCAGCCCCAGCATTTT	CASSEGQVGQPQHF
NA	TRBV6-6	TRBJ2-7	NA	TGTGCCAGCAGTCAGGGACTCAACTACGAGCAGTACTTC	CASSQGLNYEQYF